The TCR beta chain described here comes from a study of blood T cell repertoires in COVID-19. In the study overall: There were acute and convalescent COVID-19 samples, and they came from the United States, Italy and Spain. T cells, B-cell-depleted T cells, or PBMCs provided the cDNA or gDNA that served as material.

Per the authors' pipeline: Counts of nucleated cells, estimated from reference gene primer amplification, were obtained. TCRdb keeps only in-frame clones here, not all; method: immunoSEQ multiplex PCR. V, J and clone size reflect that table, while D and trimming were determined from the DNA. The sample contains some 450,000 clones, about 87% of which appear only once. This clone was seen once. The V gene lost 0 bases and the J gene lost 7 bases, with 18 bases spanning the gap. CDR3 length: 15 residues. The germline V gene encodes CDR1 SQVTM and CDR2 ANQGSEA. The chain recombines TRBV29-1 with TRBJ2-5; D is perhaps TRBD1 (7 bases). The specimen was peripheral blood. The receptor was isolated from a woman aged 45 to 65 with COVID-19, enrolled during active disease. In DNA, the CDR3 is TGCAGCGTTGAAGATACGACAGGGAGGATTGGGACCCAGTACTTC. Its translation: CSVEDTTGRIGTQYF.